A single sample is the source of the 28 T cell receptor beta chains below, sequenced in a study of T cells in Graves' hyperthyroidism and ophthalmopathy. TCR beta CDR3 sequences were amplified from RNA transcripts. The HTBI primer set drove a first-round RT-PCR of the TCR CDR3. TCRdb passed the multiplex PCR reads through MiXCR, listing each CDR3 protein once. This table has around 420,000 distinct CDR3 sequences, approximately 14% appearing once. The specimen sequenced was blood. These receptors originate from a woman aged 18-29 years with Graves' hyperthyroidism.

This clonotype was seen a handful of times. The V gene is TRBV20-1, the J gene TRBJ2-6; 9 bases are a match to TRBD1. CDR1 and CDR2 (germline): DFQATT, SNEGSKA (reference sequence). CDR3 size: 16 residues. After removal of 3 bases from V and 4 bases from J, the junction contained 7 bases not matched to a gene. Written as DNA, the CDR3 is TGCAGTGCTAGGGGACAGGGTGTGCCAGGGGCCAACGTCCTGACTTTC. Translating it yields CSARGQGVPGANVLTF.

This clonotype was picked up many times. The V call is TRBV3-1, the J call TRBJ1-2; D might be TRBD1 (5 bases). Trimming took 0 bases from V and 5 from J, leaving 10 bases between them. CDR1 is LGHDT and CDR2 is YNNKEL in the germline V gene (reference sequence). There are 14 residues in the CDR3. In DNA form, the CDR3 reads TGTGCCAGCAGCCAAGATCGGGACGCGTATGGCTACACCTTC. This gives the protein CASSQDRDAYGYTF.

Ten or more counts support this clonotype. This chain uses TRBV7-6 with TRBJ2-7; 10 nucleotides line up with TRBD1. V was clipped by 3 bases and J by 2 bases; unmatched bases: 1. CDR3 length: 14 residues. Germline V gene sequence: CDR1 SGHVS, CDR2 FNYEAQ. CDR3 nucleotide sequence: TGTGCCAGCAGCTTCGGGACAGGGGCCTACGAGCAGTACTTC. It yields the protein CASSFGTGAYEQYF.

This clonotype was detected a few times. The chain joins TRBV6-1 to TRBJ2-1; D possibly corresponds to TRBD2 (6 bases). CDR3 size: 13 residues. Deletions cut 4 bases from V and 8 bases from J, with 12 bases between. Germline V gene data show CDR1 as MNHNS and CDR2 as SASEGT. DNA of the CDR3: TGTGCCAGCAGTGTGGACTGGGGGGATGAGCAGTTCTTC. This encodes CASSVDWGDEQFF.

This clonotype was counted ten times or more. V usage is TRBV3-1 and J usage is TRBJ2-7; TRBD2 matches at 13 bases. Germline V gives CDR1 LGHDT, CDR2 YNNKEL (reference sequence). V gave up 0 bases and J gave up 6 bases; unmatched junction bases: 11. This CDR3 comprises 18 residues. CDR3 bases: TGTGCCAGCAGCCAAGAAACGAGGACTAGCGGGGGTCCAGGCGAGCAGTACTTC. Protein sequence: CASSQETRTSGGPGEQYF.

The table lists this clonotype with many counts. J is TRBJ1-1 and V is TRBV2; D gene uncertain. The V end lost 6 bases, the J end lost 5 bases, and 4 bases lay between the germline ends. Germline V gene data show CDR1 as SNHLY and CDR2 as FYNNEI. The CDR3 loop spans 10 amino acids. CDR3 nucleotide sequence: TGTGCCAGCAGGGGGACTGAAGCTTTCTTT. Translation gives CASRGTEAFF.

In its sample, this clonotype was seen many times. The V and J genes are TRBV14 and TRBJ2-1; D possibly uses TRBD1 or TRBD2 (5 bases each). Trimming removed 0 bases from V and 2 bases from J, with 11 bases in between. CDR3 length: 16 amino acids. Germline CDR1 SGHDN, CDR2 FVKESK. This chain's CDR3 is CASSQEGDPPYNEQFF. The CDR3 DNA reads TGTGCCAGCAGCCAAGAGGGGGACCCCCCCTACAATGAGCAGTTCTTC.

Only a few counts were recorded for this clonotype. The chain links TRBV24-1 to TRBJ2-2; tentative D call: TRBD2 (5 bases). The length of the CDR3 is 13 residues. Trimming removed 9 bases at V and 9 bases at J, with 16 bases between. Germline V gives CDR1 KGHDR, CDR2 SFDVKD. The CDR3 loop is CATSEGRSWELFF. CDR3 bases: TGTGCCACCTCCGAGGGCAGGTCTTGGGAGCTGTTTTTT.

The chain combines TRBV27 with TRBJ1-6, with D perhaps matching TRBD1 (5 bases). Trimming shortened V by 4 bases and J by 9 bases, and 13 bases separated the two germline ends. CDR3 length equals 14 residues. Germline CDR1 reads MNHEY; CDR2 reads SMNVEV (reference sequence). The CDR3 coding sequence is TGTGCCAGCAGTTCAGGGAGGGGAGGTTCACCCCTCCACTTT. Protein sequence: CASSSGRGGSPLHF.

This clonotype came up many times. The chain has TRBV5-6 and TRBJ2-3, with TRBD2 as a possible D gene (5 bases). Germline CDR1 and CDR2: SGHDT and YYEEEE. The CDR3 totals 17 residues. V was clipped by 3 bases and J by 4 bases, with 21 bases between them. CDR3 in DNA: TGTGCCAGCAGCTGGACCATGGGTCGGCAGGAGGCAGATACGCAGTATTTT. It translates to CASSWTMGRQEADTQYF.

This clonotype was counted ten times or more. The rearrangement links TRBV11-3 to TRBJ2-7; no clear D. Germline CDR1 reads SGHNT; CDR2 reads YENEEA. The CDR3 sequence is 14 residues long. V was cut by 3 bases and J by 2 bases, with 11 bases left in between. The CDR3 DNA sequence: TGTGCCAGCAGCTTCGGGCCAGCGACCTACGAGCAGTACTTC. Protein: CASSFGPATYEQYF.

This clonotype was seen at least ten times. The V gene is TRBV3-1, the J gene TRBJ1-1, with TRBD1 as a possible D gene (6 bases). Germline CDR1 reads LGHDT; CDR2 reads YNNKEL (reference sequence). Trimming took off 2 bases at V and 4 bases at J, with 20 bases between the two ends. The CDR3 covers 17 residues. The chain's CDR3 is CASSQFETIVGATEAFF. Here the CDR3 DNA reads TGTGCCAGCAGCCAATTCGAGACAATCGTGGGGGCCACTGAAGCTTTCTTT.

This clonotype was observed at least ten times. The chain couples TRBV6-1 to TRBJ2-1; 11 bases line up with TRBD2. This CDR3 is 14 amino acids long. CDR1 MNHNS and CDR2 SASEGT come from the germline V gene. With 8 bases clipped from V and 3 bases from J, the junction kept 3 bases outside the gene matches. The CDR3 DNA is TGTGCCAGCCTGGGACTAGCGGTCTACAATGAGCAGTTCTTC. This translates into CASLGLAVYNEQFF.

This clonotype was detected ten times or more. The chain employs TRBV18 and TRBJ2-7, with D possibly TRBD1 on 7 matching bases. Germline assignment: CDR1 KGHSH and CDR2 LQKENI. V lost 6 bases to trimming and J lost 7 bases, with 16 bases between them. This CDR3 has 13 residues. The CDR3 coding sequence is TGTGCCAGCTCTTGGACAGGCGCGGGGGAGCAGTACTTC. Protein product: CASSWTGAGEQYF.

V and J are TRBV3-1 and TRBJ2-1, with D perhaps TRBD1 (5 bases). Deletions cut 8 bases from V and 8 bases from J, with 10 bases between. Germline assignment: CDR1 LGHDT and CDR2 YNNKEL (reference sequence). CDR3 length: 11 residues. This CDR3 reads CASGRADEQFF. CDR3 coding DNA: TGTGCCAGCGGCAGGGCGGATGAGCAGTTCTTC.

The chain recombines TRBV19 with TRBJ2-7; 10 nucleotides align to TRBD2. The CDR3 runs to 15 residues. V lost 2 bases, J lost 3 bases, and 4 bases stayed unmatched. In germline, CDR1 is LNHDA, CDR2 SQIVND (reference sequence). CDR3 loop: CASSIPSGSGYEQYF. The DNA of the CDR3 is TGTGCCAGTAGTATACCTAGCGGGAGCGGCTACGAGCAGTACTTC. Combining the CDR3 with reference TRBV19 and TRBJ2-7 gives the whole variable domain DGGITQSPKYLFRKEGQNVTLSCEQNLNHDAMYWYRQDPGQGLRLIYYSQIVNDFQKGDIAEGYSVSREKKESFPLTVTSAQKNPTAFYLCASSIPSGSGYEQYFGPGTRLTVT.

Concerning this clonotype itself: One base away lies a much larger clone, so this may be a sequencing read error. No conserved phenylalanine or tryptophan is present at the end of the CDR3, so a read error is the likely explanation. The rearrangement uses TRBV18 and TRBJ2-1; tentative D call: TRBD2 (6 bases). The CDR3 is made up of 15 amino acids. Trimming cost V 3 bases and J 3 bases, with 12 bases left between them. The germline V gene has CDR1 KGHSH and CDR2 LQKENI. The CDR3 is CASSPLRELYNEQFL. The CDR3 coding sequence is TGTGCCAGCTCACCTCTCCGGGAGCTCTACAATGAGCAGTTCCTC.

This clonotype was seen at least ten times. This rearrangement joins TRBV20-1 to TRBJ1-1, with 11 nucleotides matching TRBD1. Trimming removed 1 base from V and 3 bases from J; junction bases left unmatched: 1. The CDR3 runs to 14 residues. Germline V gene sequence: CDR1 DFQATT, CDR2 SNEGSKA (reference sequence). CDR3 region: CSARGGQGDTEAFF. DNA of the CDR3: TGCAGTGCTAGAGGGGGACAGGGGGACACTGAAGCTTTCTTT.

This clonotype was seen many times. This chain links TRBV20-1 with TRBJ1-2; 7 bases are a match to TRBD1. The CDR3 length is 15 residues. In germline, CDR1 is DFQATT, CDR2 SNEGSKA (reference sequence). V lost 8 bases and J lost 2; bases outside the gene matches: 14. The CDR3 protein is CSSFSSGTENYGYTF. The CDR3, as DNA: TGCAGTTCATTCTCATCCGGGACAGAAAACTATGGCTACACCTTC.

This clonotype was found many times. The V gene is TRBV30, the J gene TRBJ2-5; D is ambiguous. This CDR3 has 13 amino acids. Per the germline V gene, CDR1 is GTSNPN and CDR2 is SVGIG (reference sequence). With 3 bases removed from V and 4 bases from J, the gap between germline ends came to 12 bases. This CDR3 is CAWRAIVGETQYF. The CDR3 DNA sequence: TGTGCCTGGAGGGCCATAGTGGGAGAGACCCAGTACTTC.

The chain links TRBV24-1 to TRBJ1-1; a weak D match, TRBD1 (5 bases). The germline V gene has CDR1 KGHDR and CDR2 SFDVKD. The length of the CDR3 is 18 residues. Deletions cut 3 bases from V and 1 base from J, with 20 bases between. The CDR3 DNA follows: TGTGCCACCAGTGATCGTCTGATGACACACGGGGGGAACACTGAAGCTTTCTTT. Translated, it gives CATSDRLMTHGGNTEAFF.

This clonotype was observed at least ten times. The V and J genes are TRBV19 and TRBJ2-1, with TRBD2 identical over 10 bases. The length of the CDR3 is 13 residues. Germline V lookup: CDR1 LNHDA, CDR2 SQIVND (reference sequence). V shed 8 bases and J 7 bases; nucleotides not matched to a gene: 5. The CDR3 region has the DNA TGTGCCAGTGGCCTAGCGGGAGTGAATGAGCAGTTCTTC. It yields the protein CASGLAGVNEQFF.

This clonotype was recorded many times. The V and J genes are TRBV12-3 or TRBV12-4 and TRBJ1-2; D is unresolved. This CDR3 spans 11 amino acids. Trimming stripped 3 bases from V and 8 bases from J, with 7 bases between. The CDR3, as DNA: TGTGCCAGCAGTTTGGGGAACGGCTACACCTTC. It encodes CASSLGNGYTF.

There are a few counts of this clonotype. The chain has TRBV4-1 and TRBJ2-5; 8 nucleotides align to TRBD2. The J segment lost 6 bases and the V segment lost 0 bases, leaving 12 bases of the junction unmatched. The CDR3 runs to 17 residues. Germline-derived CDR1 and CDR2 are MGHRA and YSYEKL. In DNA form, the CDR3 reads TGCGCCAGCAGCCAAGAACACCTCGGGGGGGGTCGCAAGACCCAGTACTTC. Its protein product is CASSQEHLGGGRKTQYF.

The sample holds a few counts of this clonotype. The J gene is TRBJ2-5, the V gene TRBV7-2; TRBD2 agrees at 7 bases. This CDR3 is 17 amino acids long. Trimming took 3 bases from V and 5 from J; bases not matched to a gene: 15. The germline CDR1 and CDR2 sequences are SGHTA and FQGNSA. CDR3 nucleotide sequence: TGTGCCAGCAGCTTTGGGGCTAGCGGAACCACCGGGGAGACCCAGTACTTC. Its protein is CASSFGASGTTGETQYF. Drawing the rest from reference TRBV7-2 and TRBJ2-5, the complete variable domain is GAGVSQSPSNKVTEKGKDVELRCDPISGHTALYWYRQSLGQGLEFLIYFQGNSAPDKSGLPSDRFSAERTGGSVSTLTIQRTQQEDSAVYLCASSFGASGTTGETQYFGPGTRLLVL.

This clonotype was seen many times. The chain combines TRBV20-1 with TRBJ2-7; TRBD1 is a possible D gene (6 bases). Trimming took off 3 bases at V and 2 bases at J, with 20 bases between the two ends. CDR1 and CDR2 from the germline V gene are DFQATT and SNEGSKA (reference sequence). This CDR3 contains 16 residues. As DNA, the CDR3 is TGCAGTGCTAGGGGTTCTAGGGGGTTAGGAGCCTACGAGCAGTACTTC. Translated: CSARGSRGLGAYEQYF.

There are a few counts of this clonotype. The gene calls are TRBV6-1 and TRBJ1-4; 7 nucleotides line up with TRBD1. This CDR3 region has 15 residues. V lost 7 bases and J lost 0; bases outside the gene matches: 5. Germline V gene data show CDR1 as MNHNS and CDR2 as SASEGT. The CDR3 reads CASKTQGATNEKLFF. For the CDR3, the DNA is TGTGCCAGCAAAACCCAGGGGGCAACTAATGAAAAACTGTTTTTT.

This clonotype was counted at least ten times. This rearrangement joins TRBV7-2 to TRBJ2-7; 10 nucleotides match TRBD1. CDR3 length: 14 amino acids. The germline CDR1 and CDR2 sequences are SGHTA and FQGNSA. The trim removed 5 bases at V and 3 bases at J, leaving 4 bases unmatched. CDR3 region: CASSTWDRGYEQYF. The CDR3 nucleotides read TGTGCCAGCAGCACCTGGGACAGGGGCTACGAGCAGTACTTC.